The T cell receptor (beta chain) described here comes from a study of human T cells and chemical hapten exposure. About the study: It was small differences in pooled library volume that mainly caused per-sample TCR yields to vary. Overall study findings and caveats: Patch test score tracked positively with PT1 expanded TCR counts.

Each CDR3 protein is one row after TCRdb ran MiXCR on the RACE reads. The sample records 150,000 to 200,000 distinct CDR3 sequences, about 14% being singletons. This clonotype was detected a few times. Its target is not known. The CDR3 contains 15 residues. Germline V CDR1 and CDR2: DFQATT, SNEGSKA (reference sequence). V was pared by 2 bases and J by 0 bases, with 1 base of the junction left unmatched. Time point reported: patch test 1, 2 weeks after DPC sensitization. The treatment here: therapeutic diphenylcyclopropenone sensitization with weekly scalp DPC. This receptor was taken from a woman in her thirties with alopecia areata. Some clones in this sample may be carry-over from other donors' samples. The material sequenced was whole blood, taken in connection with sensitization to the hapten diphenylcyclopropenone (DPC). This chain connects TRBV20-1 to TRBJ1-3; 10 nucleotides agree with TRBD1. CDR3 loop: CSARWTGGSGNTIYF. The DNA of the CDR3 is TGCAGTGCTAGATGGACAGGGGGCTCTGGAAACACCATATATTTT.